This T cell receptor (beta chain) stems from a study of technical replicates of blood from a few donors. Trimming took 10 bases from V and 2 from J, leaving 11 bases between them. This CDR3 is built from 12 residues. Germline CDR1 is SNHLY and CDR2 is FYNNEI. TCRdb's table, derived via immunoSEQ multiplex PCR, lists solely in-frame clones and lacks some. The table shows around 79,000 clones, with 75% to 95% occurring only once. The V call is TRBV2, the J call TRBJ1-2; a weak D match, TRBD1 (6 bases). The sequence was obtained from a human donor in good health. Some clones in this sample may be carry-over from other donors' samples. The specimen sequenced was T cells isolated from PBMCs. DNA of the CDR3: TGTGCCAAAGGGGACAACAACTATGGCTACACCTTC. Amino acids: CAKGDNNYGYTF.